This TCR beta chain is drawn from a study of blood T cell repertoires in COVID-19. Across the whole study: Sources were T cells, B-cell-depleted T cells, or PBMCs; the material itself was cDNA or gDNA.

Seattle participants joined during active infection and were tracked over time. Per the authors' pipeline: Scientists estimated how many nucleated cells there were by amplifying reference gene primers. Data came from immunoSEQ multiplex PCR; TCRdb stores just in-frame clones and leaves some out. The V and J calls and the clone size are those of that table, but D and trimming were determined from the DNA. The sample has 69,000 or so clones; 84% are singletons. The sample comprised peripheral blood. The receptor was isolated from a man aged 45-65 years with COVID-19, enrolled during active disease.

CDR3 in DNA: TGTGCCAGCAGCCCCCGGGGGTATTCACCCCTCCACTTT. This codes for CASSPRGYSPLHF. This chain links TRBV14 with TRBJ1-6, with D maybe TRBD1 (5 bases). V was cut by 4 bases and J by 8 bases, with 9 bases left in between. The germline CDR1 and CDR2 sequences are SGHDN and FVKESK. The CDR3 length is 13 residues.